These 14 T cell receptor beta chains originate from one sample sequenced in a study of regulatory T cells in long-lasting Graves disease (dated by TCRdb to the early 2020s). For both TCR sequencing and RNA sequencing, RNA was extracted from PBMCs in TRIzol. The public reads were run again by TCRdb, first through fastp at Q25 and then through MiXCR, and only productive beta chains were kept. Rows with one shared CDR3 protein collapse into an entry with the most common genes and DNA. A total of about 880 distinct CDR3 sequences appear in this sample, around 74% of them only once. The biggest ten clones account for over 9.5% of the sample. Sequenced material: peripheral blood mononuclear cells (PBMCs), taken with antithyroid drug treatment, in newly diagnosed or persistent Graves disease (not recorded which). Source of these receptors: a woman between 40 and 50 years old with Graves disease. Donor details come from another sample of the same person, matched by shared clones.

The rearrangement joins TRBV24-1 to TRBJ1-5; 9 bases align to TRBD1. There are 15 residues in the CDR3. Germline CDR1 reads KGHDR; CDR2 reads SFDVKD. Unmatched junction bases numbered 3, after V lost 4 bases and J lost 3 bases. This CDR3 reads CATSETGGNNQPQHF. CDR3 in DNA: TGTGCCACCAGTGAGACAGGGGGAAACAATCAGCCCCAGCATTTT.

The CDR3 DNA follows: TGTGCCAGCAGCTTCGCCCAGGGGGGGCAGTATTTT. This gives the protein CASSFAQGGQYF. V gene TRBV11-2 combines with J gene TRBJ2-3, with TRBD1 as a possible D gene (7 bases). The germline V gene has CDR1 SGHAT and CDR2 FQNNGV. This CDR3 is built from 12 residues. Deletions cut 3 bases from V and 11 bases from J, with 12 bases between.

This sequence joins TRBV5-1 and TRBJ2-2, with TRBD1 matching over 7 bases. Germline V gene sequence: CDR1 SGHRS, CDR2 YFSETQ. The J segment lost 2 bases and the V segment lost 1 base, leaving 5 bases of the junction unmatched. CDR3 length equals 16 residues. The chain's CDR3 is CASSLTGARNTGELFF. Written as DNA, the CDR3 is TGCGCCAGCAGCTTGACAGGGGCCAGAAACACCGGGGAGCTGTTTTTT.

The V call is TRBV7-2, the J call TRBJ2-2, with TRBD1 matching over 7 bases. The CDR3 runs to 14 residues. The germline V gene has CDR1 SGHTA and CDR2 FQGNSA. With V trimmed by 1 base and J by 5 bases, 1 base remained unmatched. CDR3 sequence (DNA): TGTGCCAGCAGCTTAGACAGGGGAACCGGGGAGCTGTTTTTT. It is translated as CASSLDRGTGELFF. The full variable domain, its missing parts supplied by reference TRBV7-2 and TRBJ2-2, is GAGVSQSPSNKVTEKGKDVELRCDPISGHTALYWYRQSLGQGLEFLIYFQGNSAPDKSGLPSDRFSAERTGGSVSTLTIQRTQQEDSAVYLCASSLDRGTGELFFGEGSRLTVL.

The chain joins TRBV20-1 to TRBJ1-4; D is uncertain. The CDR3 extends over 14 amino acids. Germline loops: CDR1 DFQATT, CDR2 SNEGSKA (reference sequence). Trimming pared 3 bases from V and 8 bases from J, leaving 16 bases between. The CDR3 sequence is CSASPSYRTEKLFF. The CDR3 DNA is TGCAGTGCTAGTCCCAGTTATCGAACGGAAAAACTGTTTTTT.

This chain links TRBV18 with TRBJ1-6, with D perhaps matching TRBD1 (5 bases). The CDR3 has 16 amino acids. Looked up from germline, CDR1 is KGHSH and CDR2 is LQKENI. V was pared by 4 bases and J by 0 bases, with 10 bases between. This CDR3 is CASSRDRSSYNSPLHF. The CDR3 nucleotides read TGTGCCAGCTCACGGGACCGGAGCTCCTATAATTCACCCCTCCACTTT.

As for this clonotype: The junction does not match germline at one end; this may be a read error. This chain links TRBV11-3 with TRBJ2-7, with D possibly matching TRBD2 (7 bases). CDR1 is SGHNT and CDR2 is YENEEA in the germline V gene. The CDR3 has 14 amino acids. The CDR3 nucleotides are TGTGCCAGCAGCCTAGAGGGGGGGGCCCACGAGCAGTACTTC. This codes for CASSLEGGAHEQYF.

V gene TRBV6-2 or TRBV6-3 combines with J gene TRBJ2-1; D gene unclear. V was cut by 0 bases and J by 8 bases, with 5 bases left in between. CDR3 length equals 12 residues. In germline, CDR1 is MNHEY, CDR2 SVGEGT. In nucleotides, the CDR3 is TGTGCCAGCAGTTACTCGAACGATGAGCAGTTCTTC. Translated: CASSYSNDEQFF.

As regards this clonotype: The junction and the germline gene differ at one end; a read error may be behind it. The V call is TRBV12-3 or TRBV12-4, the J call TRBJ2-1; weak D call: TRBD2 (6 bases). There are 15 residues in the CDR3. The CDR3 region has the DNA TGTGCCAGCAGGTTAGCGGAAAGCTCCTACAATGAGCAGTTCTTC. Translation gives CASRLAESSYNEQFF.

V gene TRBV4-1 combines with J gene TRBJ1-1; D remains unclear. CDR1 MGHRA and CDR2 YSYEKL come from the germline V gene. The CDR3 is made up of 13 amino acids. The V and J ends lost 1 base and 5 bases respectively, with 8 bases between them. In DNA form, the CDR3 reads TGCGCCAGCAGCCAAGTTGGGTTAACTGAAGCTTTCTTT. Its protein product is CASSQVGLTEAFF.

This clonotype was seen a few times. The rearrangement uses TRBV27 and TRBJ2-7; D is possibly TRBD1 (5 bases). There are 13 residues in the CDR3. Looked up from germline, CDR1 is MNHEY and CDR2 is SMNVEV (reference sequence). V dropped 3 bases and J dropped 3 bases, with 9 bases sitting between them. The chain's CDR3 is CASSFGRDYEQYF. CDR3 DNA sequence: TGTGCCAGCAGTTTCGGCAGGGACTACGAGCAGTACTTC.

CDR3 loop: CASSQDPALLGAKGAFF. The CDR3 DNA reads as TGCGCCAGCAGCCAAGATCCCGCGCTTTTAGGGGCCAAGGGTGCTTTCTTT. The V gene is TRBV4-1, the J gene TRBJ1-1, with D possibly being TRBD1 (5 bases). Trimming shortened V by 0 bases and J by 11 bases, and 25 bases separated the two germline ends. Looked up from germline, CDR1 is MGHRA and CDR2 is YSYEKL. CDR3 size: 17 residues.

The V gene is TRBV28, the J gene TRBJ2-2, with a possible D match to TRBD1 (6 bases). The CDR3 extends over 16 amino acids. The V end was cut by 5 bases, the J end by 3 bases, with 16 bases between. Germline V gene sequence: CDR1 MDHEN, CDR2 SYDVKM. CDR3 DNA: TGTGCCAGCAGTCCCATACACAGGGCGGACACCGGGGAGCTGTTTTTT. It specifies CASSPIHRADTGELFF.

J is TRBJ2-1 and V is TRBV5-1; D gene uncertain. V dropped 1 base and J dropped 5 bases, with 7 bases sitting between them. Per germline, CDR1 SGHRS and CDR2 YFSETQ. The CDR3 consists of 13 residues. The CDR3 protein is CASSLQVDNEQFF. The CDR3 DNA reads as TGCGCCAGCAGCTTGCAGGTGGACAATGAGCAGTTCTTC.